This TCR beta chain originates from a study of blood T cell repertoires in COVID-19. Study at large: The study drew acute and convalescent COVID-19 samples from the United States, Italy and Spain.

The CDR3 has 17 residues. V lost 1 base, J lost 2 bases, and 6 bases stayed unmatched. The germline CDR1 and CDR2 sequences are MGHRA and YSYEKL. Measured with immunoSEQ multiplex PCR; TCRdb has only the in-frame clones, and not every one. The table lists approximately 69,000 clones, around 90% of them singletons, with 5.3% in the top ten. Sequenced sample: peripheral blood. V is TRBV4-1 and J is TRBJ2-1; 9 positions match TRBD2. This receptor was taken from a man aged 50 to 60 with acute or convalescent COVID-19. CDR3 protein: CASSQGGAGGPYNEQFF. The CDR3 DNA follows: TGCGCCAGCAGCCAAGGGGGAGCGGGAGGCCCCTACAATGAGCAGTTCTTC.